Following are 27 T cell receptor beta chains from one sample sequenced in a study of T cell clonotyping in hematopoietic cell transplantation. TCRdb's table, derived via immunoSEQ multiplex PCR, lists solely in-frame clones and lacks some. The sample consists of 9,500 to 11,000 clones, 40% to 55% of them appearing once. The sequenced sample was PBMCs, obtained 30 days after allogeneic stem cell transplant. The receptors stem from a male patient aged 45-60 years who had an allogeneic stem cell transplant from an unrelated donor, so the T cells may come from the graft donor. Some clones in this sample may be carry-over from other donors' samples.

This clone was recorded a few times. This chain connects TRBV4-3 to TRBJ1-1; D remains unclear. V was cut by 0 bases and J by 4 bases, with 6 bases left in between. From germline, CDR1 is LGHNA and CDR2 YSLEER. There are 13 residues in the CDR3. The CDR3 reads CASSQDGFTEAFF. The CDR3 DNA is TGCGCCAGCAGCCAAGATGGATTCACTGAAGCTTTCTTT.

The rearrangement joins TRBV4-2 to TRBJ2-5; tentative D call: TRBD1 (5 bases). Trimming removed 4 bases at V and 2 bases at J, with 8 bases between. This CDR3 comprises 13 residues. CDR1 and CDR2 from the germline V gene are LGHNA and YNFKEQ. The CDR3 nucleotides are TGTGCCAGCAGCCTTAGACAGCAAGAGACCCAGTACTTC. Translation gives CASSLRQQETQYF.

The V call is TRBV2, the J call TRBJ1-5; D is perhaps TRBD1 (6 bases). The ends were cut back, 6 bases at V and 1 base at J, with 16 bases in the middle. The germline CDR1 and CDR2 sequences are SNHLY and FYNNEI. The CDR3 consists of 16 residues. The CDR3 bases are TGTGCCAGCAGCTCGCCCGGGACACTGAGCAATCAGCCCCAGCATTTT. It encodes CASSSPGTLSNQPQHF.

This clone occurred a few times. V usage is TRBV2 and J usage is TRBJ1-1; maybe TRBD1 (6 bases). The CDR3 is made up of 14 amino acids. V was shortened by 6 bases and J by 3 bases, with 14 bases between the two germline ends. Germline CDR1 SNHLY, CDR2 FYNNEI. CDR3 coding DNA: TGTGCCAGCAGCACTCAGGGGTATGACACTGAAGCTTTCTTT. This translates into CASSTQGYDTEAFF. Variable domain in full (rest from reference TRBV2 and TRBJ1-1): EPEVTQTPSHQVTQMGQEVILRCVPISNHLYFYWYRQILGQKVEFLVSFYNNEISEKSEIFDDQFSVERPDGSNFTLKIRSTKLEDSAMYFCASSTQGYDTEAFFGQGTRLTVV.

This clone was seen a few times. CDR3 in amino acids: CASSIAPVGGADQETQYF. Written as DNA, the CDR3 is TGTGCCAGTAGTATAGCCCCTGTGGGGGGCGCAGACCAAGAGACCCAGTACTTC. The genes are TRBV19 and TRBJ2-5; the D gene could be TRBD1 or TRBD2 (6 bases each). The CDR3 is 18 amino acids. Germline values: CDR1 LNHDA, CDR2 SQIVND (reference sequence). The V and J ends lost 1 base and 0 bases respectively, with 18 bases between them. The whole variable domain, remainder taken from reference TRBV19 and TRBJ2-5, is DGGITQSPKYLFRKEGQNVTLSCEQNLNHDAMYWYRQDPGQGLRLIYYSQIVNDFQKGDIAEGYSVSREKKESFPLTVTSAQKNPTAFYLCASSIAPVGGADQETQYFGPGTRLLVL.

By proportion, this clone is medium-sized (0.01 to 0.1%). The chain's CDR3 is CSVTRSGANVLTF. The DNA for the CDR3 is TGCAGCGTAACAAGGTCCGGGGCCAACGTCCTGACTTTC. The chain has TRBV29-1 and TRBJ2-6; D uncertain. The V gene lost 6 bases and the J gene lost 4 bases, with 10 bases spanning the gap. The CDR3 is 13 residues long. Looked up from germline, CDR1 is SQVTM and CDR2 is ANQGSEA. Looking up the rest from reference TRBV29-1 and TRBJ2-6 gives the full variable domain: SAVISQKPSRDICQRGTSLTIQCQVDSQVTMMFWYRQQPGQSLTLIATANQGSEATYESGFVIDKFPISRPNLTFSTLTVSNMSPEDSSIYLCSVTRSGANVLTFGAGSRLTVL.

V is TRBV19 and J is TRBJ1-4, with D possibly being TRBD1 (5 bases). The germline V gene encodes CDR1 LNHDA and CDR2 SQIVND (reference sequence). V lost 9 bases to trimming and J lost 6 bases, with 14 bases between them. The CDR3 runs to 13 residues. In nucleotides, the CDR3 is TGTGCCAGCAGTCAGGGAGTTCATGAAAAACTGTTTTTT. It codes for CASSQGVHEKLFF.

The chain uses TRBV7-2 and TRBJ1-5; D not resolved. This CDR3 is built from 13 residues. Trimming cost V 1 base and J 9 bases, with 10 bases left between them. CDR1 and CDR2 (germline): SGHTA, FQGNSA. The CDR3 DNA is TGTGCCAGCAGCTTAGGGCAGACCCCGCCCCAGCATTTT. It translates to CASSLGQTPPQHF.

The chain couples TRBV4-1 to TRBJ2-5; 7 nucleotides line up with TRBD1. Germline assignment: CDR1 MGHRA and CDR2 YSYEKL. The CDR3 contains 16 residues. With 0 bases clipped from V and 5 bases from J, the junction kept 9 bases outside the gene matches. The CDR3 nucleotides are TGCGCCAGCAGCCAAGAAGTGACAGGGTCGATGGAGACCCAGTACTTC. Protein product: CASSQEVTGSMETQYF.

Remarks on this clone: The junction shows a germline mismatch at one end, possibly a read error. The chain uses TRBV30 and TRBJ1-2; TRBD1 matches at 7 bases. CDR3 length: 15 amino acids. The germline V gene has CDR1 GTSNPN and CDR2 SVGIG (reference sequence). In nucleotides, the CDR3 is TGTGCCTGGAGAGTTTTTAGGGACAGAGACTATAGCTACACCTTC. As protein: CAWRVFRDRDYSYTF.

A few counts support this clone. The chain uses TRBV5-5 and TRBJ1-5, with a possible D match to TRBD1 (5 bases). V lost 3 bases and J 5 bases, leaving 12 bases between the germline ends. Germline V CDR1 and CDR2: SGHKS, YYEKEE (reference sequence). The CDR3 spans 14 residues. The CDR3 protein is CASSSQWGDQPQHF. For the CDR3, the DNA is TGTGCCAGCAGCTCACAGTGGGGGGATCAGCCCCAGCATTTT.

The CDR3 protein is CAWSDRDRVVLEYF. The CDR3 DNA reads as TGTGCCTGGAGTGACCGGGACCGCGTCGTTTTGGAGTACTTC. This chain uses TRBV30 with TRBJ2-5; TRBD1 or TRBD2 may be the D gene (5 bases each). CDR3 length: 14 residues. Looked up from germline, CDR1 is GTSNPN and CDR2 is SVGIG (reference sequence). The germline V and J ends were trimmed by 1 base and 12 bases, with 21 bases remaining between them. The full variable domain, its missing parts supplied by reference TRBV30 and TRBJ2-5, is SQTIHQWPATLVQPVGSPLSLECTVEGTSNPNLYWYRQAAGRGLQLLFYSVGIGQISSEVPQNLSASRPQDRQFILSSKKLLLSDSGFYLCAWSDRDRVVLEYFGPGTRLLVL.

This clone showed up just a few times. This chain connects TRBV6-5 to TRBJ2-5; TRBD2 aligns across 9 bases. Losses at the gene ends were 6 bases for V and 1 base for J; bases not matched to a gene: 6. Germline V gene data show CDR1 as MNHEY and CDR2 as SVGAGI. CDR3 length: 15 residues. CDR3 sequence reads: CASRQIAGVQETQYF. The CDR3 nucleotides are TGTGCCAGCAGACAAATAGCGGGAGTCCAAGAGACCCAGTACTTC.

The DNA of the CDR3 is TGTGCCAGCAGCTCCTTTTCGACTAGCGCGGTGAGAGAGACCCAGTACTTC. Amino acids: CASSSFSTSAVRETQYF. The J gene is TRBJ2-5, the V gene TRBV7-2, with 8 bases that match TRBD2. The trim removed 4 bases at V and 4 bases at J, leaving 14 bases unmatched. Germline V gene data show CDR1 as SGHTA and CDR2 as FQGNSA. CDR3 length equals 17 residues.

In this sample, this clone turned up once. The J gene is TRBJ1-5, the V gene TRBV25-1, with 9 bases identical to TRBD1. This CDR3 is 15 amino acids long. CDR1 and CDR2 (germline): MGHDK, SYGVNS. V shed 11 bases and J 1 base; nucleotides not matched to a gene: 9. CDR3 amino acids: CAGSTDRGSNQPQHF. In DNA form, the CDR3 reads TGTGCCGGTTCAACCGACAGGGGGAGCAATCAGCCCCAGCATTTT.

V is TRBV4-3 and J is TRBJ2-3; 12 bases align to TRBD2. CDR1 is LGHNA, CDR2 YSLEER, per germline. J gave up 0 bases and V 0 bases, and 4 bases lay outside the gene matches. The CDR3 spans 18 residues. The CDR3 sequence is CASSQEGLAGPSTDTQYF. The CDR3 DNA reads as TGCGCCAGCAGCCAAGAGGGACTAGCGGGCCCTAGCACAGATACGCAGTATTTT.

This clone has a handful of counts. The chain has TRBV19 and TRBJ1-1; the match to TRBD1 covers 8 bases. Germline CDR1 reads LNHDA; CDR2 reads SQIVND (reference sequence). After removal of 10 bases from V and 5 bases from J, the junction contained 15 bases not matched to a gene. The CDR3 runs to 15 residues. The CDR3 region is CATCGQGAGETEAFF. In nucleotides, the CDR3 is TGTGCCACCTGTGGGCAGGGGGCTGGGGAGACTGAAGCTTTCTTT.

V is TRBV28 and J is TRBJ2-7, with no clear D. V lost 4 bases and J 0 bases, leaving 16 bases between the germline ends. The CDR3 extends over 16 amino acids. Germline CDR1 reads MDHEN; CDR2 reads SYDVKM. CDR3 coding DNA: TGTGCCAGCAGTTCCCCACCAGTTCTTAGCTCCTACGAGCAGTACTTC. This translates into CASSSPPVLSSYEQYF.

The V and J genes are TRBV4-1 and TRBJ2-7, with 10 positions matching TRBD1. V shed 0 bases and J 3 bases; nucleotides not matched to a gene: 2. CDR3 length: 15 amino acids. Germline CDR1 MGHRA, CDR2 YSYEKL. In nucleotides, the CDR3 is TGCGCCAGCAGCCAAGAGAGGGACAGGGGCTACGAGCAGTACTTC. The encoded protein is CASSQERDRGYEQYF.

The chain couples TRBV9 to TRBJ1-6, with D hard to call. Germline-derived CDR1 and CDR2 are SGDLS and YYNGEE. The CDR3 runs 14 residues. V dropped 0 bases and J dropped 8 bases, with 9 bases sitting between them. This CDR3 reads CASSVVSADSPLHF. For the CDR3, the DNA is TGTGCCAGCAGCGTAGTTAGTGCAGATTCACCCCTCCACTTT. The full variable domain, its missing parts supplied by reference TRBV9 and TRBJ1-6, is DSGVTQTPKHLITATGQRVTLRCSPRSGDLSVYWYQQSLDQGLQFLIQYYNGEERAKGNILERFSAQQFPDLHSELNLSSLELGDSALYFCASSVVSADSPLHFGNGTRLTVT.

This CDR3 is CASSLLGQANQPQHF. The CDR3 DNA follows: TGTGCCAGCAGCTTATTGGGACAGGCCAATCAGCCCCAGCATTTT. The chain links TRBV11-2 to TRBJ1-5; 8 nucleotides match TRBD1. Unmatched junction bases numbered 3, after V lost 2 bases and J lost 3 bases. This CDR3 region has 15 residues. The germline gives CDR1 SGHAT, CDR2 FQNNGV.

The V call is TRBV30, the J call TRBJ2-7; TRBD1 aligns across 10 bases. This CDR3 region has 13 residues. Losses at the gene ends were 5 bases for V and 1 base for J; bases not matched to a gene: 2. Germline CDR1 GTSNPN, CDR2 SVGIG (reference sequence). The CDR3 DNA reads TGTGCCTGGGACAGGGGGCCATCCTACGAGCAGTACTTC. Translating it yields CAWDRGPSYEQYF.

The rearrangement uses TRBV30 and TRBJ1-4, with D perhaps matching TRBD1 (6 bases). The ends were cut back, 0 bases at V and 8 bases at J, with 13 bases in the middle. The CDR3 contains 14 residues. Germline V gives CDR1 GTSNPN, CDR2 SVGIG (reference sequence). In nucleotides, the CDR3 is TGTGCCTGGAGTGTAACCGGGGGCGAAGAAAAACTGTTTTTT. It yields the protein CAWSVTGGEEKLFF. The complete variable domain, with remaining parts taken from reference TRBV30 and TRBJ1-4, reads SQTIHQWPATLVQPVGSPLSLECTVEGTSNPNLYWYRQAAGRGLQLLFYSVGIGQISSEVPQNLSASRPQDRQFILSSKKLLLSDSGFYLCAWSVTGGEEKLFFGSGTQLSVL.

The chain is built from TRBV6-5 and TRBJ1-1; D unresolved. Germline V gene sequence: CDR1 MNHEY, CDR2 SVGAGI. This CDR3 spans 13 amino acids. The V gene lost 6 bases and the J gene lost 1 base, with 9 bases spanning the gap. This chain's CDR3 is CASSRAGNTEAFF. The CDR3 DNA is TGTGCCAGCAGCCGGGCAGGGAACACTGAAGCTTTCTTT.

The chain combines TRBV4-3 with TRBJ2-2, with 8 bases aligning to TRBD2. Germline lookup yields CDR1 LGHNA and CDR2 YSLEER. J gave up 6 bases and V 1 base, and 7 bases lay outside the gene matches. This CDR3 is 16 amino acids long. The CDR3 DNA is TGCGCCAGCAGCCAAGGAGCGGGGGCACCGGCCGGGGAGCTGTTTTTT. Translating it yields CASSQGAGAPAGELFF.

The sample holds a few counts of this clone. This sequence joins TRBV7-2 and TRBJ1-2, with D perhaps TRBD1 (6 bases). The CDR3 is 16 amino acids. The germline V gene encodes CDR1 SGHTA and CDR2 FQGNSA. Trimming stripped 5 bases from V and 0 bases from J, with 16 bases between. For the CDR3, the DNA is TGTGCCAGCAGCCTACCCCGGGGGGCGCCTAACTATGGCTACACCTTC. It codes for CASSLPRGAPNYGYTF.

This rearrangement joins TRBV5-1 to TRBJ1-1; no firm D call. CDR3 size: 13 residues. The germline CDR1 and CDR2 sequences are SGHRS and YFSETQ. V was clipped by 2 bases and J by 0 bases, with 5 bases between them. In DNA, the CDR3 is TGCGCCAGCAGCTTTACAGTGAACACTGAAGCTTTCTTT. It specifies CASSFTVNTEAFF.